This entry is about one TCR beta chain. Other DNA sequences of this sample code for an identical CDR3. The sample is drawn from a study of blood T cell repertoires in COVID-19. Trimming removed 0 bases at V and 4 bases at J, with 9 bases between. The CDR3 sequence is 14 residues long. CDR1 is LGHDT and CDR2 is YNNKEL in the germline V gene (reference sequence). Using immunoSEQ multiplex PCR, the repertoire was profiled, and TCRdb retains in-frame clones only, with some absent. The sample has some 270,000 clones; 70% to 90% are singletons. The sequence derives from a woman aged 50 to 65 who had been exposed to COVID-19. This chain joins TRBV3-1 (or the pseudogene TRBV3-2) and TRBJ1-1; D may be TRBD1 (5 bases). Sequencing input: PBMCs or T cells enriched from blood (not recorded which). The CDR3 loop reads CASSQDRRGTEAFF. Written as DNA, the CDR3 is TGTGCCAGCAGCCAAGATCGAAGGGGCACTGAAGCTTTCTTT.